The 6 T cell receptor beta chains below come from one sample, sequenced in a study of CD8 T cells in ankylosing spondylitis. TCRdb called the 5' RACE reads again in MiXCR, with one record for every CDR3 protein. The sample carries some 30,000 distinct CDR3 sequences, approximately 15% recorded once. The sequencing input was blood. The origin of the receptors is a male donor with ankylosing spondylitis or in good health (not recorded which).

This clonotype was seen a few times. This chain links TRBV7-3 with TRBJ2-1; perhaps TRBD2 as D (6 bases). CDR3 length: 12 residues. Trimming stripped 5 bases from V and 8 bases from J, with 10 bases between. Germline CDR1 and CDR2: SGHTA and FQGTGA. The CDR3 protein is CASSRGFDEQFF. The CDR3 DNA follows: TGTGCCAGCAGCCGGGGGTTCGATGAGCAGTTCTTC.

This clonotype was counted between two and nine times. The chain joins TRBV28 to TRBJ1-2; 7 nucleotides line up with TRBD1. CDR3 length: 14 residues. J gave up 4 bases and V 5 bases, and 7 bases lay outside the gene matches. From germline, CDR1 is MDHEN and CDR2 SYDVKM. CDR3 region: CASSPAGQPYGYTF. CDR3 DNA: TGTGCCAGCAGTCCCGCGGGACAGCCCTATGGCTACACCTTC.

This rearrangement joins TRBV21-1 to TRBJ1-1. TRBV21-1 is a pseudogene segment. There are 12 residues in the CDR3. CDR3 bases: TGTGCCAGCAGCAAATTATGGCTCGAAGCTTTCTTT. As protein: CASSKLWLEAFF.

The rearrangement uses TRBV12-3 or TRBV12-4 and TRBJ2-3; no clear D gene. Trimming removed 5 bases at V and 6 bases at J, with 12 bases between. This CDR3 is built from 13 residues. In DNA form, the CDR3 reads TGTGCCAGCAGTCTACTCATGGGGGATACGCAGTATTTT. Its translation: CASSLLMGDTQYF.

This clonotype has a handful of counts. In DNA form, the CDR3 reads TGTGCCAGCCGAGTGCCGGGGAACTATGGCTACACCTTC. As protein: CASRVPGNYGYTF. The V gene is TRBV28, the J gene TRBJ1-2; no clear D. This CDR3 contains 13 residues. CDR1 MDHEN and CDR2 SYDVKM come from the germline V gene. Between the trimmed V and J ends, which lost 8 bases and 2 bases, there was a span of 12 bases.

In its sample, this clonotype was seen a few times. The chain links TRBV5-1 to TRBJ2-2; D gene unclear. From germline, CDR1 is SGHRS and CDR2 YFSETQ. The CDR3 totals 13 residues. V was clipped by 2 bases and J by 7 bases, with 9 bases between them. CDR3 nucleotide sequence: TGCGCCAGCAGCTTAGGTTGGGACGGGGAGCTGTTTTTT. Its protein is CASSLGWDGELFF.